Below, 19 T cell receptor beta chains from the same sample are listed, as sequenced in a study of blood T cell repertoires in COVID-19. The table came from immunoSEQ multiplex PCR; TCRdb's copy has only in-frame clones and leaves some out. Of roughly 250,000 clones listed, about 86% were seen once; the top ten hold less than 20%. The sequenced sample was peripheral blood. These receptors were collected from an older person with COVID-19, enrolled during active disease.

This chain uses TRBV5-5 with TRBJ1-4; D is possibly TRBD1 (6 bases). The V end lost 8 bases, the J end lost 3 bases, and 11 bases lay between the germline ends. Germline V gene data show CDR1 as SGHKS and CDR2 as YYEKEE (reference sequence). The CDR3 has 13 amino acids. CDR3 protein: CASAQGPNEKLFF. CDR3 coding DNA: TGTGCCAGTGCTCAGGGGCCTAATGAAAAACTGTTTTTT.

This chain connects TRBV4-3 to TRBJ2-1; 9 positions match TRBD2. Looked up from germline, CDR1 is LGHNA and CDR2 is YSLEER. The junction had 5 bases not matched to a gene; V was cut back by 4 bases and J by 7 bases. This CDR3 spans 14 amino acids. The CDR3 sequence is CASSPTSGNNEQFF. Written as DNA, the CDR3 is TGCGCCAGCAGCCCGACTAGCGGAAATAATGAGCAGTTCTTC.

This clone was detected only a few times. This chain joins TRBV27 and TRBJ1-5, with D perhaps TRBD1 (5 bases). The CDR3 consists of 14 residues. Germline V CDR1 and CDR2: MNHEY, SMNVEV (reference sequence). V dropped 6 bases and J dropped 5 bases, with 14 bases sitting between them. The CDR3 DNA reads as TGTGCCAGCAGCTTGGCGGGGGTAGATCAGCCCCAGCATTTT. Protein: CASSLAGVDQPQHF.

This clone was recorded a few times. This chain joins TRBV6-5 and TRBJ1-3, with D possibly matching TRBD1 (6 bases). CDR1 and CDR2 (germline): MNHEY, SVGAGI. This CDR3 is built from 15 residues. The V end lost 8 bases, the J end lost 4 bases, and 18 bases lay between the germline ends. The CDR3: CASGGQGHKGNTIYF. CDR3 coding DNA: TGTGCCAGCGGGGGCCAGGGTCATAAGGGAAACACCATATATTTT.

The rearrangement uses TRBV4-1 and TRBJ2-4; a weak D match, TRBD2 (5 bases). The germline gives CDR1 MGHRA, CDR2 YSYEKL. CDR3 size: 16 residues. V was clipped by 1 base and J by 0 bases, with 10 bases between them. The CDR3 DNA reads TGCGCCAGCAGCCAAGTTGAACGGGGAGCCAAAAACATTCAGTACTTC. It codes for CASSQVERGAKNIQYF.

This clone was observed a single time. The chain carries TRBV7-9 and TRBJ1-6, with 8 positions matching TRBD1. The CDR3 covers 15 residues. From germline, CDR1 is SEHNR and CDR2 FQNEAQ (reference sequence). Trimming took 1 base from V and 5 from J; bases not matched to a gene: 1. This CDR3 is CASSLGQGNNSPLHF. Here the CDR3 DNA reads TGTGCCAGCAGCTTAGGACAGGGGAATAATTCACCCCTCCACTTT.

V gene TRBV4-3 combines with J gene TRBJ1-2; 9 nucleotides match TRBD1. The CDR3 is 16 residues long. With 0 bases clipped from V and 3 bases from J, the junction kept 5 bases outside the gene matches. CDR1 LGHNA and CDR2 YSLEER come from the germline V gene. CDR3 sequence: CASSQERDRVYYGYTF. CDR3 bases: TGCGCCAGCAGCCAAGAAAGGGACAGGGTATACTATGGCTACACCTTC.

This chain connects TRBV11-1 to TRBJ2-7; D is undetermined. V was cut by 9 bases and J by 1 base, with 10 bases left in between. Germline loops: CDR1 SGHAT, CDR2 FQDESV (reference sequence). This CDR3 comprises 12 residues. The CDR3 loop reads CASSGRSYEQYF. CDR3 DNA: TGTGCCAGTTCTGGCAGATCCTACGAGCAGTACTTC.

This clone was seen a few times. The chain combines TRBV3-1 (or the pseudogene TRBV3-2) with TRBJ1-3, with a tentative D call TRBD1 (5 bases). The CDR3 contains 13 residues. Germline CDR1 and CDR2: LGHDT and YNNKEL (reference sequence). V dropped 4 bases and J dropped 8 bases, with 12 bases sitting between them. The CDR3 loop reads CASSRPRVYTIYF. CDR3 bases: TGTGCCAGCAGCCGACCCAGGGTTTACACCATATATTTT.

The chain joins TRBV9 to TRBJ1-4; D unclear. V shed 0 bases and J shed 5 bases, with 8 bases lying between them. Germline V lookup: CDR1 SGDLS, CDR2 YYNGEE. This CDR3 has 14 residues. CDR3 loop: CASSVDHGNEKLFF. CDR3 in DNA: TGTGCCAGCAGCGTAGATCATGGCAATGAAAAACTGTTTTTT.

This chain links TRBV28 with TRBJ1-4; D ambiguous. CDR3 length equals 14 residues. V lost 6 bases, J lost 4 bases, and 12 bases lay in between. The germline CDR1 and CDR2 sequences are MDHEN and SYDVKM. The CDR3 protein is CASSLPRVNEKLFF. The CDR3 nucleotides read TGTGCCAGCAGCCTACCGCGAGTTAATGAAAAACTGTTTTTT.

The genes are TRBV6-1 and TRBJ2-7; no reliable D call. From germline, CDR1 is MNHNS and CDR2 SASEGT. The CDR3 is 12 residues long. V lost 8 bases and J 4 bases, leaving 12 bases between the germline ends. CDR3 residues: CASGPDGYEQYF. DNA of the CDR3: TGTGCCAGCGGGCCAGACGGATACGAGCAGTACTTC.

The V call is TRBV28, the J call TRBJ1-3, with 9 bases aligning to TRBD1. CDR1 and CDR2 from the germline V gene are MDHEN and SYDVKM. This CDR3 spans 14 amino acids. Trimming at V came to 6 bases and at J to 2 bases, leaving 2 bases not matched to a gene. The CDR3 is CASSRTGAGNTIYF. The CDR3 nucleotides are TGTGCCAGCAGCCGGACAGGGGCTGGAAACACCATATATTTT.

CDR3 coding DNA: TGTGCCAGCAGTGAATCAGGGATCGGAGGGACCGGGGAGCTGTTTTTT. Protein product: CASSESGIGGTGELFF. The V gene is TRBV25-1, the J gene TRBJ2-2; a weak D match, TRBD2 (6 bases). Germline lookup yields CDR1 MGHDK and CDR2 SYGVNS. V lost 1 base, J lost 5 bases, and 14 bases lay in between. The CDR3 is 16 amino acids. The full variable domain, in which reference TRBV25-1 and TRBJ2-2 provide the parts outside the CDR3, is EADIYQTPRYLVIGTGKKITLECSQTMGHDKMYWYQQDPGMELHLIHYSYGVNSTEKGDLSSESTVSRIRTEHFPLTLESARPSHTSQYLCASSESGIGGTGELFFGEGSRLTVL.

V gene TRBV5-1 combines with J gene TRBJ1-1; possibly TRBD1 for D (5 bases). The length of the CDR3 is 15 residues. Germline V CDR1 and CDR2: SGHRS, YFSETQ. V lost 2 bases and J lost 0, with 11 bases in between. The CDR3 DNA reads TGCGCCAGCAGCTTAAGCTCAGGGATGAACACTGAAGCTTTCTTT. Its translation is CASSLSSGMNTEAFF.

The J gene is TRBJ1-1, the V gene TRBV7-9; the D gene is possibly TRBD1 (6 bases). Deletions cut 5 bases from V and 0 bases from J, with 16 bases between. The CDR3 is 16 residues long. Germline loops: CDR1 SEHNR, CDR2 FQNEAQ (reference sequence). CDR3: CASSPLGGLMNTEAFF. Written as DNA, the CDR3 is TGTGCCAGCAGCCCCCTGGGGGGGCTTATGAACACTGAAGCTTTCTTT.

This clone was counted a few times. The chain is built from TRBV7-2 and TRBJ2-7, with TRBD1 matching 11 bases. V was clipped by 5 bases and J by 6 bases; unmatched bases: 15. The CDR3 totals 17 residues. Germline CDR1 is SGHTA and CDR2 is FQGNSA. CDR3 DNA: TGTGCCAGCAGCCCACGGACAGGGGGCATTACTTCTCTCGAGCAGTACTTC. This gives the protein CASSPRTGGITSLEQYF.

The chain has TRBV10-3 and TRBJ1-4; D is possibly TRBD1 (6 bases). The CDR3 is 13 residues long. From germline, CDR1 is ENHRY and CDR2 SYGVKD. Trimming removed 8 bases at V and 8 bases at J, with 15 bases between. The CDR3 sequence is CAIGPGQREKLFF. CDR3 bases: TGTGCCATCGGTCCCGGACAGCGCGAAAAACTGTTTTTT.

The CDR3 loop is CASSLVAGGRETQYF. The CDR3 DNA reads as TGTGCCAGCAGCTTGGTCGCCGGGGGAAGAGAGACCCAGTACTTC. This chain uses TRBV5-4 with TRBJ2-5, with D possibly TRBD2 on 6 matching bases. Per germline, CDR1 SGHNT and CDR2 YYREEE (reference sequence). Between the trimmed V and J ends, which lost 0 bases and 4 bases, there was a span of 13 bases. This CDR3 comprises 15 residues.